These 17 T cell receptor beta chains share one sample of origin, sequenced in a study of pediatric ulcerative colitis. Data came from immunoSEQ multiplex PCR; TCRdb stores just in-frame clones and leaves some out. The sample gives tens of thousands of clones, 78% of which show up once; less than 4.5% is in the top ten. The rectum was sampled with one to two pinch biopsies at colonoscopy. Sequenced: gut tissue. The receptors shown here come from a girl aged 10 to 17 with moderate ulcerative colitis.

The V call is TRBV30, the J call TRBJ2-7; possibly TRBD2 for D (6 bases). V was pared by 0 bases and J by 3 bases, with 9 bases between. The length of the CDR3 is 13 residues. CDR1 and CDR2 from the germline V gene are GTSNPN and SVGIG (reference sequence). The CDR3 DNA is TGTGCCTGGAGTGTGGGGGGTATCTACGAGCAGTACTTC. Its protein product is CAWSVGGIYEQYF.

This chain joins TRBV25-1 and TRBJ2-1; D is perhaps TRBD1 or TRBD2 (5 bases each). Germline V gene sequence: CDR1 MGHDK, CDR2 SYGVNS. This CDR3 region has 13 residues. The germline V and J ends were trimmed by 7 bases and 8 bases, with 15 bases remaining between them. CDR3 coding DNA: TGTGCCAGCACTGGGACCGTTCGTCATGAGCAGTTCTTC. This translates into CASTGTVRHEQFF.

CDR3 sequence reads: CASSLLGQGSYEQYF. The CDR3 DNA follows: TGTGCCAGCAGCTTGTTAGGGCAGGGCTCCTACGAGCAGTACTTC. This sequence joins TRBV5-5 and TRBJ2-7, with a possible D match to TRBD1 (5 bases). The germline CDR1 and CDR2 sequences are SGHKS and YYEKEE (reference sequence). This CDR3 comprises 15 residues. V lost 1 base, J lost 0 bases, and 11 bases lay in between.

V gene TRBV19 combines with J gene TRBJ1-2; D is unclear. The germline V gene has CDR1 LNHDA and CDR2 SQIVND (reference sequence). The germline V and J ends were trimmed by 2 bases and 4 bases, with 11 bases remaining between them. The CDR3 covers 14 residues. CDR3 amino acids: CASSISQRAYGYTF. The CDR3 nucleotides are TGTGCCAGTAGTATATCCCAGAGGGCCTATGGCTACACCTTC.

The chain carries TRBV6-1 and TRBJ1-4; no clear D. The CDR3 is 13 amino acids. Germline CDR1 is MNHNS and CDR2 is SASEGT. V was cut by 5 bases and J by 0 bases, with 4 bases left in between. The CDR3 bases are TGTGCCAGCAGTATAGCAACTAATGAAAAACTGTTTTTT. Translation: CASSIATNEKLFF.

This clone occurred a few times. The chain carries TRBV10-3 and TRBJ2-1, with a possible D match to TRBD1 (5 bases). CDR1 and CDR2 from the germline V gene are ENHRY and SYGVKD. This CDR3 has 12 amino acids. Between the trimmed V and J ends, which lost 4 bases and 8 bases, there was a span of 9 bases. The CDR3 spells CAISASRDEQFF. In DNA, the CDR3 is TGTGCCATCAGTGCCAGCAGGGATGAGCAGTTCTTC.

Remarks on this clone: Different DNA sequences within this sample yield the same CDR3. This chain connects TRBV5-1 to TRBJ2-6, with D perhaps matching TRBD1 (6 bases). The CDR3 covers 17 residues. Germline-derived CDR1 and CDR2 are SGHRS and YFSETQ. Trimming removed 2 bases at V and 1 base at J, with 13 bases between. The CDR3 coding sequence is TGCGCCAGCAGCTTTTCGACAGGTCTATCTGGGGCCAACGTCCTGACTTTC. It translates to CASSFSTGLSGANVLTF.

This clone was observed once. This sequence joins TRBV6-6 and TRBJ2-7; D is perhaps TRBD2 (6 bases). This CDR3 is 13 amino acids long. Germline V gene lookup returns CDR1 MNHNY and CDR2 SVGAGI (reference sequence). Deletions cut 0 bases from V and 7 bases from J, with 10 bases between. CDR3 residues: CASSYSGLVEQYF. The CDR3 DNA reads TGTGCCAGCAGTTACTCGGGACTCGTTGAGCAGTACTTC.

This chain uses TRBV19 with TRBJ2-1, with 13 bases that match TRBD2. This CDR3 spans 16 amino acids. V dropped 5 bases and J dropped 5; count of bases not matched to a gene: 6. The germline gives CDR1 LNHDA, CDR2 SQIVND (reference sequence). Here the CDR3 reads CASSLMGLAGHNEQFF. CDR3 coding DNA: TGTGCCAGTAGTTTAATGGGACTAGCGGGGCACAATGAGCAGTTCTTC.

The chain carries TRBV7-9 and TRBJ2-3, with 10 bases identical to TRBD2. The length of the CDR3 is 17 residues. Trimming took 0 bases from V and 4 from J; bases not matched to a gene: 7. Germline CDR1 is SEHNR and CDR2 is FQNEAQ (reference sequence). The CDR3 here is CASSLAEVAGGSDTQYF. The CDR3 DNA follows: TGTGCCAGCAGCTTAGCGGAGGTAGCGGGGGGCTCAGATACGCAGTATTTT.

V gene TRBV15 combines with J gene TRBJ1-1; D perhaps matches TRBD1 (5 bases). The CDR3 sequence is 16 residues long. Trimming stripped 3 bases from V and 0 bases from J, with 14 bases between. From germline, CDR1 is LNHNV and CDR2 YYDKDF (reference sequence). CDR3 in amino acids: CATSRGEGSLNTEAFF. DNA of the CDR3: TGTGCCACCAGCAGGGGGGAGGGTTCCTTGAACACTGAAGCTTTCTTT.

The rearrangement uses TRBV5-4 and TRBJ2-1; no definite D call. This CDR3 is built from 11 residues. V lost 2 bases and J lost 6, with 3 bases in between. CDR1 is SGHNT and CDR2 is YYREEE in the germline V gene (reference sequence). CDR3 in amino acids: CASSFSNEQFF. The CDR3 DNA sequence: TGTGCCAGCAGCTTCAGCAATGAGCAGTTCTTC.

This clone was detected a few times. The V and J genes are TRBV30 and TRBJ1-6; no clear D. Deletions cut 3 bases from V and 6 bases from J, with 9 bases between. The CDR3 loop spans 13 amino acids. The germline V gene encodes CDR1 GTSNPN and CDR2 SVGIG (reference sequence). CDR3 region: CAWRPQVNSPLHF. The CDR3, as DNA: TGTGCCTGGAGACCCCAGGTTAATTCACCCCTCCACTTT.

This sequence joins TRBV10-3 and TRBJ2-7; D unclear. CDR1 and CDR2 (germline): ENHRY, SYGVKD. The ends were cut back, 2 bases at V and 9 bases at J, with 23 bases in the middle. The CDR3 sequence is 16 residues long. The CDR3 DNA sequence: TGTGCCATCAGTGAGCCCGTCCGTAAGGGCCGAACGTGGCAGTACTTC. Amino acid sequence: CAISEPVRKGRTWQYF.

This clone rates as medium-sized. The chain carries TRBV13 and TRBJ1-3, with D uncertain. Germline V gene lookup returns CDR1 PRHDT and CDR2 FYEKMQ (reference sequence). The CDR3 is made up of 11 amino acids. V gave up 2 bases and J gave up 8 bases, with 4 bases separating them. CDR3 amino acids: CASSLQYTIYF. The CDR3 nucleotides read TGTGCCAGCAGCTTACAGTACACCATATATTTT.

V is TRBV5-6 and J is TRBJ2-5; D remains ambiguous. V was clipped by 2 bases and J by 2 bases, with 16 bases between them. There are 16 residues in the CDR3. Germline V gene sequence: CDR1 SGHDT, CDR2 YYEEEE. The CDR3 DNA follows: TGTGCCAGCAGCTTCGTGACCCTCTCTCCTCAAGAGACCCAGTACTTC. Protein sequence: CASSFVTLSPQETQYF. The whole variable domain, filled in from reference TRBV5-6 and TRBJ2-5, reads DAGVTQSPTHLIKTRGQQVTLRCSPKSGHDTVSWYQQALGQGPQFIFQYYEEEERQRGNFPDRFSGHQFPNYSSELNVNALLLGDSALYLCASSFVTLSPQETQYFGPGTRLLVL.

The CDR3 reads CASSLGSGEGYTF. CDR3 sequence (DNA): TGTGCCAGCAGCTTAGGCTCGGGGGAAGGCTACACCTTC. The rearrangement uses TRBV7-2 and TRBJ1-2, with D possibly being TRBD1 (5 bases). The CDR3 extends over 13 amino acids. Germline CDR1 is SGHTA and CDR2 is FQGNSA. Deletions cut 1 base from V and 8 bases from J, with 11 bases between.